This TCR beta chain was captured by sequencing in a study of blood T cell repertoires in COVID-19. In the study overall: Samples representing acute and convalescent COVID-19 were sourced from the United States, Italy and Spain. The analysed material was cDNA or gDNA that came from T cells, B-cell-depleted T cells, or PBMCs.

Original analysis: Estimation of nucleated cell counts relied on the amplification of reference gene primers. TCRdb's copy holds only in-frame clones and misses some; the assay was immunoSEQ multiplex PCR. The V and J calls and clone size are taken from that table; D and trimming were inferred from the DNA. The sample holds 200,000 to 250,000 clones, 84% seen once. V was cut by 0 bases and J by 5 bases, with 8 bases left in between. The CDR3 covers 13 residues. Germline-derived CDR1 and CDR2 are MNHEY and SVGEGT. The chain recombines TRBV6-2 or TRBV6-3 with TRBJ2-7; D not certain. This clonotype originated in a man aged 45-60 years with active or convalescent COVID-19. The specimen was peripheral blood. CDR3 in amino acids: CASSYSGVHEQYF. Here the CDR3 DNA reads TGTGCCAGCAGTTACTCAGGAGTCCACGAGCAGTACTTC.